These T cell receptor beta chains were read from a single sample in a study of shared clonotypes between healthy human individuals. Clones were read by immunoSEQ multiplex PCR, and TCRdb kept only the in-frame ones, dropping some. The sample has hundreds of thousands of clones; about 74% are singletons. The sample comprised memory CD4+ T cells sorted from blood. The origin of the receptors is a woman in her 30s in good health. CDR3s include the opening cysteine and the closing phenylalanine or tryptophan. A D gene is named only where the DNA matches it firmly. Size is stated for part of the rows, as once, few or many counts, or as a class when the clone is expanded.

TRBV11-2,once,TRBJ1-5,NA,CASSATLGSNQPQHF,TGTGCCAGCAGCGCGACCCTGGGAAGCAATCAGCCCCAGCATTTT
TRBV10-3,NA,TRBJ2-3,TRBD2,CAISDTSGRTDTQYF,TGTGCCATCAGTGATACTAGCGGGAGGACAGATACGCAGTATTTT
TRBV23-1,NA,TRBJ1-1,TRBD1,CASTTGGPDTEAFF,TGCGCCAGCACCACAGGGGGCCCTGACACTGAAGCTTTCTTT
TRBV28,NA,TRBJ2-3,TRBD2,CASSQRTSGRPDTQYF,TGTGCCAGCAGCCAGAGGACTAGCGGGAGGCCAGATACGCAGTATTTT
TRBV29-1,NA,TRBJ2-7,NA,CSVKKEGYEQYF,TGCAGCGTTAAAAAGGAAGGCTACGAGCAGTACTTC
TRBV5-1,NA,TRBJ2-7,NA,CASSSGTYEQYF,TGCGCCAGCAGCTCGGGGACCTACGAGCAGTACTTC
TRBV19,NA,TRBJ2-7,TRBD1,CASKGTGQTYEQYF,TGTGCCAGCAAAGGGACAGGGCAAACCTACGAGCAGTACTTC
TRBV7-2,NA,TRBJ2-7,TRBD2,CASSPTSGRKNEQYF,TGTGCCAGCAGCCCCACTAGCGGGAGAAAGAACGAGCAGTACTTC
TRBV6-5,NA,TRBJ2-1,NA,CASSSSFPIHEQFF,TGTGCCAGCAGTTCAAGCTTTCCTATCCATGAGCAGTTCTTC
TRBV7-6,NA,TRBJ2-7,TRBD1,CASSSAGTGAYEQYF,TGTGCCAGCAGCTCAGCCGGGACAGGGGCATACGAGCAGTACTTC
TRBV28,NA,TRBJ2-3,TRBD1,CASSENRGLGLDTQYF,TGTGCCAGCAGTGAAAACAGGGGGCTCGGGTTAGATACGCAGTATTTT
TRBV6-1,few,TRBJ1-1,TRBD1,CASSRDRGPEAFF,TGTGCCAGCAGTCGGGACAGGGGTCCTGAAGCTTTCTTT
TRBV30,NA,TRBJ1-2,TRBD1,CAWSVHLRGGYTF,TGTGCCTGGAGTGTACACCTCAGGGGGGGCTACACCTTC
TRBV28,NA,TRBJ2-3,NA,CASSFLGMGSHTDTQYF,TGTGCCAGCAGTTTCCTCGGTATGGGAAGTCACACAGATACGCAGTATTTT
TRBV7-9,NA,TRBJ2-7,TRBD2,CASSSGSWGGTYEQYF,TGTGCCAGCAGCTCAGGCTCCTGGGGGGGAACCTACGAGCAGTACTTC
TRBV20-1,NA,TRBJ2-5,NA,CSAMVQETQYF,TGCAGTGCTATGGTACAAGAGACCCAGTACTTC
TRBV13,few,TRBJ2-3,NA,CASSLVTARGDTQYF,TGTGCCAGCAGCTTGGTCACGGCGAGGGGAGATACGCAGTATTTT
TRBV2,NA,TRBJ1-2,NA,CASSEAGTYGYTF,TGTGCCAGCAGTGAGGCAGGGACCTATGGCTACACCTTC
TRBV30,NA,TRBJ2-7,TRBD1,CAWRGQASSYEQYF,TGTGCCTGGAGAGGACAGGCCTCCTCCTACGAGCAGTACTTC
TRBV7-9,once,TRBJ2-3,NA,CASSLRRLGGDTQYF,TGTGCCAGCAGCCTTCGGCGCCTAGGGGGAGATACGCAGTATTTT
TRBV5-4,NA,TRBJ1-4,TRBD1,CASSPDRSGKLFF,TGTGCCAGCAGCCCGGACAGGTCGGGAAAACTGTTTTTT
TRBV28,NA,TRBJ2-7,TRBD2,CASIKGLASLEQYF,TGTGCCAGCATTAAAGGACTAGCGTCCCTCGAGCAGTACTTC
TRBV28,few,TRBJ2-2,NA,CASNDYTSETGELFF,TGTGCCAGCAACGACTACACGTCTGAAACCGGGGAGCTGTTTTTT
TRBV29-1,NA,TRBJ2-7,NA,CSVEDSTGGEQYF,TGCAGCGTTGAAGATTCGACAGGTGGCGAGCAGTACTTC
TRBV25-1,NA,TRBJ2-7,NA,CASSGRNTSYEQYF,TGTGCCAGCAGTGGTCGGAATACCTCCTACGAGCAGTACTTC
TRBV19,NA,TRBJ2-7,TRBD2,CASSLTSGLHYEQYF,TGTGCCAGTAGTTTAACTTCGGGACTACACTACGAGCAGTACTTC
TRBV19,NA,TRBJ2-7,TRBD2,CASSMGLAGAGAYEQYF,TGTGCCAGTAGTATGGGACTAGCGGGAGCAGGAGCCTACGAGCAGTACTTC
TRBV4-2,many,TRBJ2-7,TRBD2,CASSHESGRGGDEQYF,TGTGCCAGCAGCCACGAAAGCGGGAGAGGGGGTGACGAGCAGTACTTC
TRBV19,NA,TRBJ1-2,TRBD1,CASSIGQGYYGYTF,TGTGCCAGTAGTATAGGACAGGGCTACTATGGCTACACCTTC
TRBV5-1,NA,TRBJ2-1,NA,CASSFDGSSYNEQFF,TGCGCCAGCAGCTTTGACGGGAGCTCCTACAATGAGCAGTTCTTC
TRBV5-4,NA,TRBJ2-3,TRBD1,CATGQVYTDTQYF,TGTGCCACCGGACAGGTATACACAGATACGCAGTATTTT
TRBV9,many,TRBJ1-5,NA,CASSVSPGSNQPQHF,TGTGCCAGCAGCGTATCGCCTGGTTCCAATCAGCCCCAGCATTTT
TRBV19,NA,TRBJ1-2,NA,CASSIWGNYGYTF,TGTGCCAGTAGTATATGGGGAAACTATGGCTACACCTTC
TRBV7-3,NA,TRBJ2-3,NA,CASSPARSNTQYF,TGTGCCAGCAGCCCCGCTCGTTCAAATACGCAGTATTTT
TRBV19,few,TRBJ2-5,TRBD1,CASSSGTGVYQETQYF,TGTGCCAGTAGTTCCGGGACAGGGGTATACCAAGAGACCCAGTACTTC